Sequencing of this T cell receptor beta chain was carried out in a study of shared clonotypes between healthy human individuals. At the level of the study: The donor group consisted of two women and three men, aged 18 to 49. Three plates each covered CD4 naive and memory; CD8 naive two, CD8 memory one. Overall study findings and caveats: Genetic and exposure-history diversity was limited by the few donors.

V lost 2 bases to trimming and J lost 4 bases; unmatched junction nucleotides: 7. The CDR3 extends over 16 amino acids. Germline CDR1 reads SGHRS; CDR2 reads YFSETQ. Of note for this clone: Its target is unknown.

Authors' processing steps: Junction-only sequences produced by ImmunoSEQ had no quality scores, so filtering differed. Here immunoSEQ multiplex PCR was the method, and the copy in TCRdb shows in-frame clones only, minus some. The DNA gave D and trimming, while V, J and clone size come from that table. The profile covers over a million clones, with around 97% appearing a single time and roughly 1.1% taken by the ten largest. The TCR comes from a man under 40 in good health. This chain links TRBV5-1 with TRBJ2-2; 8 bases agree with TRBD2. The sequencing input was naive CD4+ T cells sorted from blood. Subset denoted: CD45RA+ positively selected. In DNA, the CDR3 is TGCGCCAGCAGCTTTGGCGGGGGGCGAGGCACCGGGGAGCTGTTTTTT. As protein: CASSFGGGRGTGELFF.